This record concerns one T cell receptor (beta chain) sequence. The antigen remains unidentified. The assay was immunoSEQ multiplex PCR, and TCRdb's table has in-frame clones only and misses some. The profile covers about 150,000 clones, with roughly nine tenths appearing a single time and under 20% taken by the ten largest. The data stem from a study of T cell responses to AZD1222 COVID-19 vaccine. The wider study: Some second doses came at about 4 weeks and others at about 12 weeks; these were pooled.

General study points: Recipients of AZD1222 seropositive at baseline numbered only 5 or 6. Donors were largely white British and mainly female; clonal diversity was possibly underestimated.

V gave up 0 bases and J gave up 9 bases; unmatched junction bases: 16. This CDR3 contains 20 residues. Germline lookup yields CDR1 SGHNT and CDR2 YENEEA. This clonotype was sampled from an adult in good health. The rearrangement links TRBV11-3 to TRBJ2-1; 14 positions match TRBD2. The input for sequencing was peripheral blood, taken on day 0 of AZD1222 vaccination. This CDR3 reads CASSLDPLGGRGLAGVEQFF. CDR3 sequence (DNA): TGTGCCAGCAGCTTAGACCCACTTGGGGGCAGGGGACTAGCGGGAGTTGAGCAGTTCTTC. The full variable domain, in which reference TRBV11-3 and TRBJ2-1 provide the parts outside the CDR3, is EAGVVQSPRYKIIEKKQPVAFWCNPISGHNTLYWYLQNLGQGPELLIRYENEEAVDDSQLPKDRFSAERLKGVDSTLKIQPAELGDSAVYLCASSLDPLGGRGLAGVEQFFGPGTRLTVL.